This TCR beta chain was found in a study of blood T cell repertoires in COVID-19. About the study: Sites in the United States, Italy and Spain provided acute and convalescent COVID-19 samples. PBMCs, B-cell-depleted T cells, or T cells provided the cDNA or gDNA that made up the material.

Authors' methods: Reference gene primers were amplified, and this amplification served to estimate nucleated cell counts. Here immunoSEQ multiplex PCR was the method, and the copy in TCRdb shows in-frame clones only, minus some. D and trimming were read from the DNA, whereas the V and J calls and clone size are those reported in that table. The data hold about 170,000 clones, with about 88% observed a single time. Seattle researchers signed up patients amid active infection and tracked them longitudinally. There are 14 residues in the CDR3. The germline V gene has CDR1 MNHEY and CDR2 SMNVEV (reference sequence). V trimming: 5 bases; J trimming: 6 bases; junction bases outside the gene matches: 5.

Sequenced material: peripheral blood. The V call is TRBV27, the J call TRBJ2-7; 12 bases line up with TRBD1. The TCR sequence derives from a man aged 55 to 70 with COVID-19, enrolled during active disease. The CDR3: CASSPGTGGFEQYF. In DNA, the CDR3 is TGTGCCAGCAGTCCCGGGACAGGGGGCTTCGAGCAGTACTTC.